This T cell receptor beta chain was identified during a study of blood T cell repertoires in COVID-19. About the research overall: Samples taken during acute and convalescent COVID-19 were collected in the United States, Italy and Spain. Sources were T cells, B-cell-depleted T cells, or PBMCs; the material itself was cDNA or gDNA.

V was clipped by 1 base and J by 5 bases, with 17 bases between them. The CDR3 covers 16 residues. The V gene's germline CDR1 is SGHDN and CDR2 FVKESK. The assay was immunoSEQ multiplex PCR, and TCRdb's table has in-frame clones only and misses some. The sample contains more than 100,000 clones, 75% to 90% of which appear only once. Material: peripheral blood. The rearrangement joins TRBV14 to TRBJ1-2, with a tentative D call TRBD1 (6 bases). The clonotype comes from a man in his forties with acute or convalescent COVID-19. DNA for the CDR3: TGTGCCAGCAGCCAAGGTCGGAGAGGGGGGGGATATGGCTACACCTTC. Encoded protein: CASSQGRRGGGYGYTF. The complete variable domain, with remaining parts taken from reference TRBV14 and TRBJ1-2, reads EAGVTQFPSHSVIEKGQTVTLRCDPISGHDNLYWYRRVMGKEIKFLLHFVKESKQDESGMPNNRFLAERTGGTYSTLKVQPAELEDSGVYFCASSQGRRGGGYGYTFGSGTRLTVV.